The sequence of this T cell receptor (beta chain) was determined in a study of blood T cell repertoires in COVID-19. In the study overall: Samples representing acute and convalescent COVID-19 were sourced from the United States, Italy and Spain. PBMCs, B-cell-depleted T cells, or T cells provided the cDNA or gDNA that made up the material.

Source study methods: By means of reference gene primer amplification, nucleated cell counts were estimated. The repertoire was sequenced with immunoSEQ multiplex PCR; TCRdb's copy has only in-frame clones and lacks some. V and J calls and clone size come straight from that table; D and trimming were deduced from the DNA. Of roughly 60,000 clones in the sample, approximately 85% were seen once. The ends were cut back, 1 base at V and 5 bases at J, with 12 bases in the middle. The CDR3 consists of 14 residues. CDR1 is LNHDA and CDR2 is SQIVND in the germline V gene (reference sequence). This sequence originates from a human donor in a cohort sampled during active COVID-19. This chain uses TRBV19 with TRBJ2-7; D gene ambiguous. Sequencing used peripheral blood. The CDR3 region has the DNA TGTGCCAGTAGTATAGGTGGTAGCCGCCACGAGCAGTACTTC. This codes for CASSIGGSRHEQYF.